The 4 T cell receptor beta chains in this list originate from one sample, sequenced in a study of blood T cell repertoires in COVID-19 (dated by TCRdb to about 2020). Receptor libraries were prepared by the immunoSEQ multiplex PCR assay. This immuneACCESS table, as held by TCRdb, lists in-frame sequences with V and J called but not all clones. Of the missing ones, under half trace to an unresolved V gene in checked studies; the others have no known cause. Counted in this sample were about 210,000 clones; roughly 87% of them appeared once. Around 7% of the sample rests with the top ten. Input material: PBMCs or T cells enriched from blood (not recorded which). Receptors were obtained from a young man in a cohort exposed to, infected with or recovered from COVID-19 (not recorded which).

This clone has only a few counts. The chain couples TRBV7-9 to TRBJ2-1; 7 bases line up with TRBD2. This CDR3 has 17 residues. V gave up 6 bases and J gave up 2 bases; unmatched junction bases: 13. Germline V gene lookup returns CDR1 SEHNR and CDR2 FQNEAQ (reference sequence). CDR3 nucleotides: TGTGCCAGCAGTCCTCGGGTAGCGGGTGCCACCTACAATGAGCAGTTCTTC. Residues: CASSPRVAGATYNEQFF.

V gene TRBV7-9 combines with J gene TRBJ2-3; 8 nucleotides agree with TRBD2. The germline V gene has CDR1 SEHNR and CDR2 FQNEAQ (reference sequence). CDR3 length equals 16 residues. V lost 5 bases and J lost 0; bases outside the gene matches: 7. DNA of the CDR3: TGTGCCAGCAGCCCTCGGGGGGGAATTAGCACAGATACGCAGTATTTT. It yields the protein CASSPRGGISTDTQYF.

The chain is built from TRBV11-2 and TRBJ1-1, with D unresolved. CDR1 is SGHAT and CDR2 is FQNNGV in the germline V gene. The CDR3 spans 14 residues. Trimming shortened V by 5 bases and J by 4 bases, and 14 bases separated the two germline ends. The CDR3 loop is CASSPPWGGTEAFF. DNA of the CDR3: TGTGCCAGCAGCCCCCCATGGGGAGGCACTGAAGCTTTCTTT.

The rearrangement uses TRBV9 and TRBJ1-2; D might be TRBD1 (5 bases). The CDR3 extends over 14 amino acids. Trimming pared 4 bases from V and 6 bases from J, leaving 16 bases between. Germline V gene sequence: CDR1 SGDLS, CDR2 YYNGEE. CDR3 DNA sequence: TGTGCCAGCAGCCCCCGGCAGGGTAAAGATGGCTACACCTTC. It encodes CASSPRQGKDGYTF.